This TCR beta chain was obtained from a study of blood T cell repertoires in COVID-19. Overall study context: Acute and convalescent COVID-19 specimens originated in the United States, Italy and Spain.

Only in-frame clones appear in the TCRdb table, and some are missing; sequencing was by immunoSEQ multiplex PCR. The data contain a few hundred thousand clones, approximately 85% of them singletons. From germline, CDR1 is LNHNV and CDR2 YYDKDF (reference sequence). V dropped 1 base and J dropped 1 base, with 10 bases sitting between them. This CDR3 spans 16 amino acids. The chain couples TRBV15 to TRBJ1-4; D is unclear. The TCR sequence derives from a human donor in a cohort sampled during active COVID-19. The sample consisted of peripheral blood. The CDR3 protein is CATSRVLGVTNEKLFF. The CDR3 DNA reads as TGTGCCACCAGCAGAGTTTTGGGAGTAACTAATGAAAAACTGTTTTTT.